These 20 T cell receptor beta chains share one sample of origin, sequenced in a study of blood T cell repertoires in COVID-19. The repertoire was sequenced with immunoSEQ multiplex PCR; TCRdb's copy has only in-frame clones and lacks some. This sample has approximately 170,000 clones, with around 80% found just once. Sequences were obtained from peripheral blood. These TCRs come from a woman older than 75 with acute or convalescent COVID-19.

V and J are TRBV6-5 and TRBJ1-4, with TRBD1 matching over 10 bases. V shed 6 bases and J 6 bases; nucleotides not matched to a gene: 4. Germline V gene lookup returns CDR1 MNHEY and CDR2 SVGAGI. CDR3 length: 14 residues. The CDR3 sequence is CASSTGTGDEKLFF. CDR3 DNA: TGTGCCAGCAGCACCGGGACAGGGGATGAAAAACTGTTTTTT.

This clone showed up just once. The chain joins TRBV19 to TRBJ2-3, with D maybe TRBD2 (6 bases). The ends were cut back, 3 bases at V and 7 bases at J, with 11 bases in the middle. The CDR3 totals 13 residues. The V gene's germline CDR1 is LNHDA and CDR2 SQIVND (reference sequence). CDR3 loop: CASSMAGPNTQYF. The CDR3 DNA is TGTGCCAGTAGTATGGCGGGACCGAATACGCAGTATTTT.

The chain joins TRBV4-2 to TRBJ2-5, with 9 bases matching TRBD1. This CDR3 contains 14 residues. The J segment lost 2 bases and the V segment lost 4 bases, leaving 2 bases of the junction unmatched. Germline loops: CDR1 LGHNA, CDR2 YNFKEQ. CDR3: CASSLGTGQETQYF. The CDR3 bases are TGTGCCAGCAGCCTCGGGACAGGGCAAGAGACCCAGTACTTC.

The CDR3 nucleotides are TGTGCCAGCAGCCCTGACAGGGGATGGACTGAAGCTTTCTTT. As protein: CASSPDRGWTEAFF. The chain combines TRBV9 with TRBJ1-1, with 8 nucleotides matching TRBD1. V was pared by 4 bases and J by 5 bases, with 7 bases of the junction left unmatched. CDR1 is SGDLS and CDR2 is YYNGEE in the germline V gene. This CDR3 has 14 residues.

The chain uses TRBV6-5 and TRBJ1-6; D is perhaps TRBD1 (5 bases). Germline V gives CDR1 MNHEY, CDR2 SVGAGI. V dropped 4 bases and J dropped 7 bases, with 11 bases sitting between them. The CDR3 extends over 14 amino acids. CDR3 loop: CASSSGGGNSPLHF. The CDR3 nucleotides are TGTGCCAGCAGTTCGGGGGGAGGGAATTCACCCCTCCACTTT.

This sequence joins TRBV7-8 and TRBJ2-1; 11 nucleotides line up with TRBD1. V shed 4 bases and J 7 bases; nucleotides not matched to a gene: 3. CDR1 is SGHVS, CDR2 FQNEAQ, per germline. The CDR3 totals 14 residues. CDR3 DNA sequence: TGTGCCAGCAGCTCCCGGGACAGGGGGAATGAGCAGTTCTTC. Translated, it gives CASSSRDRGNEQFF. The whole variable domain, remainder taken from reference TRBV7-8 and TRBJ2-1, is GAGVSQSPRYKVAKRGQDVALRCDPISGHVSLFWYQQALGQGPEFLTYFQNEAQLDKSGLPSDRFFAERPEGSVSTLKIQRTQQEDSAVYLCASSSRDRGNEQFFGPGTRLTVL.

With respect to this clone: The junction differs from germline at one of its ends, possibly a read error. The genes are TRBV27 and TRBJ2-7; D unclear. The CDR3 covers 15 residues. The germline V gene has CDR1 MNHEY and CDR2 SMNVEV (reference sequence). This CDR3 reads CASSVSYLSTYEQYF. For the CDR3, the DNA is TGTGCCAGCAGTGTATCGTACCTGAGCACCTACGAGCAGTACTTC.

The V gene is TRBV7-9, the J gene TRBJ2-2, with 11 bases identical to TRBD2. Germline trimming cut 5 bases from V and 5 bases from J; bases unmatched to any gene: 10. Germline values: CDR1 SEHNR, CDR2 FQNEAQ (reference sequence). The CDR3 covers 17 residues. In DNA form, the CDR3 reads TGTGCCAGCAGCCCCCCGGGACTAGCGGCGTTAACCGGGGAGCTGTTTTTT. Protein sequence: CASSPPGLAALTGELFF.

The rearrangement joins TRBV6-2 or TRBV6-3 to TRBJ1-1, with 10 bases matching TRBD1. CDR1 and CDR2 (germline): MNHEY, SVGEGT. With V trimmed by 5 bases and J by 9 bases, 9 bases remained unmatched. This CDR3 is built from 14 residues. CDR3 loop: CASSTPDRGQKAFF. CDR3 sequence (DNA): TGTGCCAGCAGTACCCCCGACAGGGGGCAGAAAGCTTTCTTT.

This chain connects TRBV21-1 to TRBJ1-1; TRBD1 reflects the table's D call only, with no check against the DNA. TRBV21-1 is designated a pseudogene. The CDR3 loop spans 18 amino acids. As DNA, the CDR3 is TGTGCCAGCAGCAACGTACGAAGGGGGCCTTTCGAGAACACTGAAGCTTTCTTT. Its protein is CASSNVRRGPFENTEAFF.

The gene calls are TRBV5-4 and TRBJ2-7; TRBD2 aligns across 9 bases. The junction had 4 bases not matched to a gene; V was cut back by 5 bases and J by 4 bases. This CDR3 region has 13 residues. In germline, CDR1 is SGHNT, CDR2 YYREEE (reference sequence). CDR3 nucleotides: TGTGCCAGCAGTGTTCTAGCGGGATACGAGCAGTACTTC. It yields the protein CASSVLAGYEQYF.

The rearrangement joins TRBV5-4 to TRBJ1-1; 8 bases match TRBD1. Germline V CDR1 and CDR2: SGHNT, YYREEE (reference sequence). The V and J ends lost 4 bases and 0 bases, in that order; junction bases with no gene match: 5. The CDR3 covers 15 residues. CDR3 protein: CASSQRTGMNTEAFF. The CDR3 bases are TGTGCCAGCAGCCAGAGGACAGGGATGAACACTGAAGCTTTCTTT.

On this clone itself: The sample carries other DNA sequences with the same CDR3. The chain has TRBV7-9 and TRBJ1-4; 9 positions match TRBD1. The J segment lost 5 bases and the V segment lost 5 bases, leaving 3 bases of the junction unmatched. CDR1 is SEHNR, CDR2 FQNEAQ, per germline (reference sequence). The CDR3 length is 14 residues. CDR3 DNA: TGTGCCAGCAGCCAAGGACAGGGGAATGAAAAACTGTTTTTT. Translating it yields CASSQGQGNEKLFF. The full variable domain, completed using reference TRBV7-9 and TRBJ1-4, is DTGVSQNPRHKITKRGQNVTFRCDPISEHNRLYWYRQTLGQGPEFLTYFQNEAQLEKSRLLSDRFSAERPKGSFSTLEIQRTEQGDSAMYLCASSQGQGNEKLFFGSGTQLSVL.

This clone was found once. The V gene is TRBV19, the J gene TRBJ2-7, with D perhaps matching TRBD2 (6 bases). V lost 1 base and J lost 3, with 13 bases in between. CDR1 LNHDA and CDR2 SQIVND come from the germline V gene (reference sequence). The CDR3 extends over 15 amino acids. The CDR3 protein is CASSIGKNGGYEQYF. The CDR3 DNA reads as TGTGCCAGTAGTATAGGAAAAAACGGGGGCTACGAGCAGTACTTC. Full variable domain (outside the CDR3, taken from reference TRBV19 and TRBJ2-7): DGGITQSPKYLFRKEGQNVTLSCEQNLNHDAMYWYRQDPGQGLRLIYYSQIVNDFQKGDIAEGYSVSREKKESFPLTVTSAQKNPTAFYLCASSIGKNGGYEQYFGPGTRLTVT.

This rearrangement joins TRBV5-1 to TRBJ2-7, with 9 bases aligning to TRBD2. Trimming removed 0 bases from V and 5 bases from J; junction bases left unmatched: 6. Germline CDR1 SGHRS, CDR2 YFSETQ. CDR3 size: 15 residues. CDR3: CASSLEIAGVNEQYF. The CDR3 nucleotides read TGCGCCAGCAGCTTGGAGATAGCGGGAGTAAACGAGCAGTACTTC.

Remarks on this clone: One junction end does not reproduce the germline sequence, and a read error may be involved. The CDR3 spells CASSPSLGGNAEAFF. CDR3 bases: TGTGCCAGTAGTCCAAGTTTGGGAGGGAACGCTGAAGCTTTCTTT. The chain recombines TRBV19 with TRBJ1-1; no definite D call. Germline CDR1 reads LNHDA; CDR2 reads SQIVND (reference sequence). The CDR3 totals 15 residues.

The V call is TRBV18, the J call TRBJ1-1; a possible D gene is TRBD1 (5 bases). Germline CDR1 reads KGHSH; CDR2 reads LQKENI. The germline V and J ends were trimmed by 6 bases and 1 base, with 15 bases remaining between them. This CDR3 comprises 15 residues. The CDR3 is CASSLGGGRNTEAFF. The CDR3 nucleotides read TGTGCCAGCTCCCTCGGGGGGGGTCGGAACACTGAAGCTTTCTTT.

This clone was recorded once. The chain employs TRBV7-9 and TRBJ2-7, with D perhaps matching TRBD1 (5 bases). CDR1 and CDR2 (germline): SEHNR, FQNEAQ (reference sequence). V lost 3 bases to trimming and J lost 0 bases, with 12 bases between them. This CDR3 region has 15 residues. The CDR3 spells CASSFDAGNSYEQYF. The CDR3 nucleotides read TGTGCCAGCAGCTTTGATGCAGGGAACTCCTACGAGCAGTACTTC.

The chain joins TRBV2 to TRBJ2-3, with 14 bases identical to TRBD2. CDR1 is SNHLY, CDR2 FYNNEI, per germline. V gave up 6 bases and J gave up 3 bases; unmatched junction bases: 2. The CDR3 is 15 amino acids. Here the CDR3 DNA reads TGTGCCAGCAGGCGGACTAGCGGGGGGACAGATACGCAGTATTTT. Protein sequence: CASRRTSGGTDTQYF.

The chain is built from TRBV3-1 (or the pseudogene TRBV3-2) and TRBJ2-1; 10 bases agree with TRBD2. The CDR3 totals 15 residues. The junction had 9 bases not matched to a gene; V was cut back by 4 bases and J by 9 bases. Germline CDR1 LGHDT, CDR2 YNNKEL (reference sequence). The chain's CDR3 is CASSPFQAGGREQFF. CDR3 DNA sequence: TGTGCCAGCAGCCCTTTCCAAGCGGGGGGGCGTGAGCAGTTCTTC.